This T cell receptor beta chain appears in the sequencing data of a study of blood T cell repertoires in COVID-19. The CDR3 contains 11 residues. V shed 5 bases and J shed 2 bases, with 3 bases lying between them. Looked up from germline, CDR1 is MNHEY and CDR2 is SVGAGI. Resolution of symptoms, clearance, or two negative PCRs was present in recovered Cohort 3 donors. Original processing notes: Amplified reference gene primers provided the basis for estimating nucleated cell counts. Profiled with immunoSEQ multiplex PCR; TCRdb holds only in-frame clones, not every one. For V, J and clone size, that table is used; D and trimming come from the DNA. In the table there are some 400,000 clones, roughly nine tenths of which are singletons. Comments on this clone: Other nucleotide sequences in the sample specify the same CDR3.

Material for sequencing was PBMCs or T cells enriched from blood (not recorded which). The rearrangement links TRBV6-5 to TRBJ1-1; unclear D gene. The receptor was isolated from a man aged 30 to 39 who had recovered from COVID-19. As DNA, the CDR3 is TGTGCCAGCAGTCGTAACACTGAAGCTTTCTTT. Translated: CASSRNTEAFF.